This TCR beta chain comes out of a study of blood T cells in healthy people across ages (dated by TCRdb to between 2014 and 2017). In terms of the full investigation: Template switching captured roughly one uniquely barcoded TCR beta cDNA molecule per two T cells in model experiments. To track age-related changes in TCR beta repertoire diversity, the study relied on deep sequencing normalized with unique cDNA molecular identifiers. Donors were grouped into four age groups: young (average approximately 15 years), middle-aged (about 40), aged (about 60) and long-lived (82). To avoid experimental bias, donors of different ages were spread randomly across the sequencing lanes. Using the same blood draw, the study looked at two additional independent replicas of 1 million unique cDNA reads for two donors, one aged 18 to 30 and the other aged 80 or older. Broad study findings and their caveats: As age increased, observed TCR beta diversity per million T cells dropped in a roughly linear way, and a significant reduction was already evident by age roughly 40. Compared with the aged group, the long-lived group had more naive CD4+ T cells, fewer expanded clones and increased TCR diversity, suggesting age selection. Because the CMV infection status of the donors was unknown, age-related changes in expanded clonotypes may potentially have been confounded. Because profiling used bulk unsorted PBMCs, naive and antigen-experienced compartments could not be compared conclusively. A strong correlation was found between observed TCR beta diversity and the percentage of naive T cells measured by flow cytometry. Total diversity estimates from one million sequenced T cells were considered lower bounds and underestimates.

With respect to this clonotype: Its antigen specificity is not known. Base quality data are lacking; no much larger clone is found one base away.

Library method: 5' RACE. Sequencing relied on an Illumina HiSeq 2500. The second PCR ran for roughly 6 to 11 cycles and used a J-beta primer mix along with a sample-barcoded 5' primer. A template-switch 5' adaptor carrying 12 random nucleotides introduced a unique molecular identifier onto each TCR beta cDNA molecule. Each sample yielded at least 2.5 million CDR3-containing paired-end reads. First-strand cDNA was synthesized from all RNA with the Mint cDNA synthesis kit, primed by a TRBC-specific oligonucleotide. Following uracil-DNA glycosylase treatment, all cDNA underwent a first 18-cycle PCR with the universal primers M1SS and BC2_uni_R. The source study handled its data this way. Normalization of each sample was performed by random selection of 1 million high-quality reads, each carrying a distinct molecular identifier. Instead of being binned into consensus sequences, reads with shared molecular identifiers were discarded. MiTCR, with a Q25 quality threshold and the strictest error-elimination algorithm, was used for CDR3 identification, clonotype clustering and error correction. A nonparametric unseen species model using Euler transformation provided a lower-bound estimate of total TCR beta diversity. In TCRdb, the public reads were trimmed at Q25 with fastp and aligned with MiXCR, with productive beta chains retained. CDR3 protein duplicates are merged, each entry listing the most common genes and DNA. The V and J calls follow TCRdb's processing rather than the paper's. This sample comprises 1.5 million to 2 million distinct CDR3 sequences, 28% of them detected only once. The ten largest clones represent 7.7% of the sample.

Donors were 40 or so systemically healthy Caucasian individuals from Russia aged roughly 6 to 100 years. Roughly 10 milliliters of peripheral blood were drawn from each donor into EDTA-treated Vacutainer tubes. Ficoll-Paque density-gradient centrifugation was used to isolate PBMCs, with at least 7 million per sample. Trizol reagent was used to extract total RNA from the PBMCs, yielding at least 5.5 micrograms per sample. The percentages of naive CD45RAhigh/CD27high T cells were determined by flow cytometry on a PBMC aliquot from every donor. V is cut back by 4 bases and J by 6 bases, with 6 bases in the junction unmatched. The CDR3 runs 15 residues from the cysteine to the phenylalanine. Kept here is only the CDR3 DNA, which spans 45 bases and is read in frame from base 1. CDR1 and CDR2 are drawn from the germline V gene: SGHRS, YFSETQ.

The rearranged chain carries TRBV5-1 and TRBJ2-1; 11 central bases correspond to TRBD2. The sequencing sample was made of blood. The sequence derives from a woman aged 30 to 39 in good health. The bases are TGCGCCAGCAGCACCACTAGCGGGGGCGGCAATGAGCAGTTCTTC. This yields the protein CASSTTSGGGNEQFF. The reference TRBV5-1 and TRBJ2-1 proteins fill in what lies around the CDR3, so the full variable domain reads KAGVTQTPRYLIKTRGQQVTLSCSPISGHRSVSWYQQTPGQGLQFLFEYFSETQRNKGNFPGRFSGRQFSNSRSEMNVSTLELGDSALYLCASSTTSGGGNEQFFGPGTRLTVL.